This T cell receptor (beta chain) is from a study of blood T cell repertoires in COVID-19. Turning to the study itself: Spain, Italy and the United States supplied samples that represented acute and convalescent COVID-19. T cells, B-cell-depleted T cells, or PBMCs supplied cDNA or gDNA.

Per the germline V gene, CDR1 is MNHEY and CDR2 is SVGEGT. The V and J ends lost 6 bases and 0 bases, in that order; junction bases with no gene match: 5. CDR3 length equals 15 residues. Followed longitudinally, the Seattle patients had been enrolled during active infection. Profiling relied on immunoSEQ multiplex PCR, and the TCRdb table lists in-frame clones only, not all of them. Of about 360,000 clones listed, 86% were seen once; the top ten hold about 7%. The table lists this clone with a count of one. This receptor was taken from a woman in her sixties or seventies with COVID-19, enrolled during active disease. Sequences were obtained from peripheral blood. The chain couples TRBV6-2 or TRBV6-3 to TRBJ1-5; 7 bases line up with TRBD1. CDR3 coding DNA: TGTGCCAGCAGCAGAGGACAGGTTAGCAATCAGCCCCAGCATTTT. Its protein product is CASSRGQVSNQPQHF.